This T cell receptor beta chain originates from a study of T cell clonotyping in hematopoietic cell transplantation. Study-wide results and caveats: Pathologically expanded recipient clonotypes increased progressively from day 30 to day 180 as diversity fell. Without cell sorting, CD4 versus CD8 contributions remain unresolved. Graft donor and pretransplant recipient Inverse Simpson Index values predicted broader posttransplant TCR diversity. At the given depth, recipient repertoires were over 97% de novo clonotypes.

Details on this clone: As yet, its antigen is unknown.

Here immunoSEQ multiplex PCR was the method, and the copy in TCRdb shows in-frame clones only, minus some. The table records tens of thousands of clones, 90% to 97% of them present only once. Specified time point: recipient sample about 28 days before transplant, after cytoreduction. Specimen: peripheral blood mononuclear cells, collected before stem cell transplant. The sequence was obtained from a woman in her fifties or sixties with acute myeloid leukemia. Some clones in this sample may be carry-over from other donors' samples.

CDR3 DNA: TGCAGCGTCACTAAGGCGGGGGACTCTTACGAGCAGTACTTC. Amino acids: CSVTKAGDSYEQYF. The genes are TRBV29-1 and TRBJ2-7; 7 bases align to TRBD2. Germline lookup yields CDR1 SQVTM and CDR2 ANQGSEA. The V segment lost 6 bases and the J segment 4 bases; nucleotides outside the gene matches: 12. The CDR3 length is 14 residues.